This entry is about one T cell receptor beta chain. Its target is unknown. This sample was taken from a study of OX40 agonist ivuxolimab in advanced cancers. Germline values: CDR1 SNHLY, CDR2 FYNNEI. The junction had 3 bases not matched to a gene; V was cut back by 4 bases and J by 0 bases. CDR3 size: 15 residues. TCRdb's table, derived via immunoSEQ multiplex PCR, lists solely in-frame clones and lacks some. The sample holds around 40,000 clones, 75% to 85% seen once. Study results and caveats: Normalized expansion of T-cell clones was also low for some nonresponders.

Source: CD4+ or CD8+ T cells sorted from blood, taken in a trial of the OX40 agonist ivuxolimab. This TCR came from an adult with an advanced solid tumor such as melanoma, head and neck, liver or kidney cancer. The chain carries TRBV2 and TRBJ1-5; 7 bases fit TRBD1. CDR3 coding DNA: TGTGCCAGCAGTGGACAGGGCTATAGCAATCAGCCCCAGCATTTT. This encodes CASSGQGYSNQPQHF.